A single sample gave rise to the 5 T cell receptor beta chains below, sequenced in a study of T cells in Graves' hyperthyroidism and ophthalmopathy. RNA transcripts yielded amplified TCR beta CDR3 regions. First-round RT-PCR targeting the TCR CDR3 was performed with the HTBI primer set. MiXCR, run by TCRdb on the multiplex PCR reads, gives a single entry per CDR3 protein. The top ten hold 9.5% to 12% of the sample, which has some 400,000 distinct CDR3 sequences, around 13% seen once. The sequencing input was blood. Receptors originate from a woman aged 55-69 years with Graves' hyperthyroidism.

This chain connects TRBV19 to TRBJ2-1; D uncertain. Germline CDR1 and CDR2: LNHDA and SQIVND (reference sequence). CDR3 length equals 17 residues. V shed 0 bases and J shed 0 bases, with 12 bases lying between them. The CDR3 DNA reads as TGTGCCAGTAGTATAGATCGGCGCCAGAGCTCCTACAATGAGCAGTTCTTC. Its protein is CASSIDRRQSSYNEQFF.

A remark on this clonotype: This may come from a read error, since a much larger clone is one base off. This chain connects TRBV12-3 or TRBV12-4 to TRBJ2-7; 9 positions agree with TRBD1. The V gene end was trimmed by 5 bases and the J gene end by 6 bases; junction bases not matched to a gene: 8. This CDR3 comprises 14 residues. CDR3 nucleotides: TGTGCCAGCAGTGTAAAACAGGGGGCTCGCGAGCAGTACTTC. The encoded protein is CASSVKQGAREQYF.

This clonotype was detected many times. This sequence joins TRBV20-1 and TRBJ2-3, with 10 positions matching TRBD2. The CDR3 loop spans 17 amino acids. Germline V gene lookup returns CDR1 DFQATT and CDR2 SNEGSKA (reference sequence). V lost 2 bases and J lost 6; bases outside the gene matches: 14. This CDR3 is CSARSWGLAGVADTQYF. Here the CDR3 DNA reads TGCAGTGCTAGATCCTGGGGCCTAGCGGGAGTGGCGGATACGCAGTATTTT.

This clonotype was counted many times. The gene calls are TRBV3-1 and TRBJ2-7; possibly TRBD1 or TRBD2 for D (6 bases each). Per the germline V gene, CDR1 is LGHDT and CDR2 is YNNKEL (reference sequence). The CDR3 sequence is 17 residues long. Trimming removed 3 bases from V and 4 bases from J, with 22 bases in between. The CDR3: CASSHTRGGERGYEQYF. DNA for the CDR3: TGTGCCAGCAGCCACACCAGGGGCGGGGAGCGAGGTTACGAGCAGTACTTC.

V usage is TRBV10-3 and J usage is TRBJ1-5, with D tentatively TRBD1 (6 bases). CDR3 length equals 16 residues. CDR1 ENHRY and CDR2 SYGVKD come from the germline V gene. Trimming shortened V by 3 bases and J by 4 bases, and 16 bases separated the two germline ends. CDR3 loop: CAISEGRGRGNQPQHF. The CDR3 nucleotides are TGTGCCATCAGTGAAGGGAGGGGCAGGGGAAATCAGCCCCAGCATTTT.